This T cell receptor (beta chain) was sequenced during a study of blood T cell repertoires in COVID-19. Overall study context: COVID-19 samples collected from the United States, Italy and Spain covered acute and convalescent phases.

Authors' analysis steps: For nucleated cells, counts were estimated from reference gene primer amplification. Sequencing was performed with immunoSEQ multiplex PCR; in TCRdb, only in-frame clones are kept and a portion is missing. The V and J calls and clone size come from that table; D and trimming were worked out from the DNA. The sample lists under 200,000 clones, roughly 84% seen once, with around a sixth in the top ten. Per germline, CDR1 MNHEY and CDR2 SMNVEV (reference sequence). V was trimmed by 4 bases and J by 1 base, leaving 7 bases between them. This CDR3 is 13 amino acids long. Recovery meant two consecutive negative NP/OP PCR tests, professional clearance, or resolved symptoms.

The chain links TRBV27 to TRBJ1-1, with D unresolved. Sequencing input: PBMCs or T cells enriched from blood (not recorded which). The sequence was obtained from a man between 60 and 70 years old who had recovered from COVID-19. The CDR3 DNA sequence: TGTGCCAGCAGTTCTTGGCAGAACACTGAAGCTTTCTTT. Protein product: CASSSWQNTEAFF.